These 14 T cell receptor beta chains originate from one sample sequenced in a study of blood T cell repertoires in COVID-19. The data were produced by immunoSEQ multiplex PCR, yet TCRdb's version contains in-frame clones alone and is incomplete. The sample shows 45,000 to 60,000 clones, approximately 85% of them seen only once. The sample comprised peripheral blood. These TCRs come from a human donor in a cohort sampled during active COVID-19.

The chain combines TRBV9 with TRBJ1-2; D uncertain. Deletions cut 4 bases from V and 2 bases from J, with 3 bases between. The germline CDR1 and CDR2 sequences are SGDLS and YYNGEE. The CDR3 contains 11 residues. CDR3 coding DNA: TGTGCCAGCAGCTTAAACTATGGCTACACCTTC. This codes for CASSLNYGYTF.

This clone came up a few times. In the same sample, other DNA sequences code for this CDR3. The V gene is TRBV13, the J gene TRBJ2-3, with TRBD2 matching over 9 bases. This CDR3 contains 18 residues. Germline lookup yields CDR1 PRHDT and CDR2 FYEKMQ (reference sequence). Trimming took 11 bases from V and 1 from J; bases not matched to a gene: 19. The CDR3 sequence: CARRLPGTRGGGTDTQYF. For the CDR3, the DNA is TGTGCCCGCCGCTTACCGGGCACTCGCGGGGGGGGCACAGATACGCAGTATTTT.

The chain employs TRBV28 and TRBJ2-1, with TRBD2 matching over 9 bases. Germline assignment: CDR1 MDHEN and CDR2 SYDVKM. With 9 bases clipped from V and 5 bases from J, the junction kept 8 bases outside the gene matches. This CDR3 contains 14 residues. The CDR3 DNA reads TGTGCCAGTTCCAGCGGGGGGTCTAACAATGAGCAGTTCTTC. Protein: CASSSGGSNNEQFF.

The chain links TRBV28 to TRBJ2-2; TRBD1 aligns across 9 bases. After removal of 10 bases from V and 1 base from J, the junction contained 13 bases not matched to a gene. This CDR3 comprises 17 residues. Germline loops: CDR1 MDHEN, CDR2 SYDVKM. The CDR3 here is CANKSTWTGENTGELFF. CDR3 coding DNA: TGTGCCAACAAGTCTACTTGGACAGGGGAGAACACCGGGGAGCTGTTTTTT.

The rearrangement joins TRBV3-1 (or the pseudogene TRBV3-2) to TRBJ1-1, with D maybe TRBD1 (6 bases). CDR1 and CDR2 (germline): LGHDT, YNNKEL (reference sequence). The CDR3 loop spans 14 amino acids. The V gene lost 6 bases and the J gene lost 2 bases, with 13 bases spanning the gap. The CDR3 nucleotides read TGTGCCAGCAGTTCAACAGGGCTCAACACTGAAGCTTTCTTT. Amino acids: CASSSTGLNTEAFF.

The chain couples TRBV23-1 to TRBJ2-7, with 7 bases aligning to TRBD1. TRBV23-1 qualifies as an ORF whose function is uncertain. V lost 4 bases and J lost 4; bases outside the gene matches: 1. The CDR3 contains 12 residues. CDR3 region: CASSLRGYEQYF. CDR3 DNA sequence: TGCGCCAGCAGTCTCAGGGGGTACGAGCAGTACTTC.

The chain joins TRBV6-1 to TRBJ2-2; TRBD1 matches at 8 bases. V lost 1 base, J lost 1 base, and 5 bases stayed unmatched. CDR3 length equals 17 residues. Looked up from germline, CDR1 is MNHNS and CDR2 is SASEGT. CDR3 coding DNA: TGTGCCAGCAGTGAAGTCGCCGGGACAGGGAACACCGGGGAGCTGTTTTTT. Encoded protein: CASSEVAGTGNTGELFF.

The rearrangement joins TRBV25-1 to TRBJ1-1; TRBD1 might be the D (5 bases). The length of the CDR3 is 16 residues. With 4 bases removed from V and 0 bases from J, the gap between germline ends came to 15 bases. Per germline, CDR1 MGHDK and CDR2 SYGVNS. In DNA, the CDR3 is TGTGCCAGCAGTGGGGGTTGGGTAGGGGTGAACACTGAAGCTTTCTTT. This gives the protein CASSGGWVGVNTEAFF.

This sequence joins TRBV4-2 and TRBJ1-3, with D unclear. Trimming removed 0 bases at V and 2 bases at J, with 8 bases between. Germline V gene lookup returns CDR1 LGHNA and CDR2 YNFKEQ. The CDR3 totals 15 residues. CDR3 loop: CASSQDLPAGNTIYF. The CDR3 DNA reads TGTGCCAGCAGCCAAGATTTACCAGCTGGAAACACCATATATTTT.

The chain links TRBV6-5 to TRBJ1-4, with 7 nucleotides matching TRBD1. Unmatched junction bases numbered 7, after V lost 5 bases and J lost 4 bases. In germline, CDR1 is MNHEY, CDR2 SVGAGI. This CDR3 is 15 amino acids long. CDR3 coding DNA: TGTGCCAGCAGTACCCGGACAGGTAGTAATGAAAAACTGTTTTTT. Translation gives CASSTRTGSNEKLFF.

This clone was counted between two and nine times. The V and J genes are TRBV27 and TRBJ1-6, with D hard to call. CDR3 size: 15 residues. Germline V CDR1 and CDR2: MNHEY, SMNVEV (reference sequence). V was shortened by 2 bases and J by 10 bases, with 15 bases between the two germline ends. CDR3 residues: CASSLGPRPSSPLHF. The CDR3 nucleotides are TGTGCCAGCAGTTTAGGACCCAGACCTAGCTCACCCCTCCACTTT.

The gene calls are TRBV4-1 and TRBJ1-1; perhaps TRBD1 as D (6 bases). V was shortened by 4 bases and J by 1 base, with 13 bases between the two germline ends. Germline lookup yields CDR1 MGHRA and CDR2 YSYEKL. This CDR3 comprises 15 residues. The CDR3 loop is CASSPRTAGNTEAFF. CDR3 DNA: TGCGCCAGCAGCCCAAGGACAGCCGGGAACACTGAAGCTTTCTTT.

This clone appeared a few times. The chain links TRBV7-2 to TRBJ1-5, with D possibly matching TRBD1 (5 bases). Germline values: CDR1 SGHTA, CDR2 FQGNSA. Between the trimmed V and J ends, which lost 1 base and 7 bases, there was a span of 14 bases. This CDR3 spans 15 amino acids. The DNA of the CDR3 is TGTGCCAGCAGCTTAGTGGGGCAGGGAAACCAGCCCCAGCATTTT. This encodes CASSLVGQGNQPQHF.

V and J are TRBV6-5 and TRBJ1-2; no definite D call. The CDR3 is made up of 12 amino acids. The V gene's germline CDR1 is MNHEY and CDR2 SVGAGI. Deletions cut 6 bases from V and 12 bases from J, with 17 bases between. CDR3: CASRADGGRHTF. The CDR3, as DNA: TGTGCCAGCAGAGCCGACGGCGGGCGCCACACCTTC.